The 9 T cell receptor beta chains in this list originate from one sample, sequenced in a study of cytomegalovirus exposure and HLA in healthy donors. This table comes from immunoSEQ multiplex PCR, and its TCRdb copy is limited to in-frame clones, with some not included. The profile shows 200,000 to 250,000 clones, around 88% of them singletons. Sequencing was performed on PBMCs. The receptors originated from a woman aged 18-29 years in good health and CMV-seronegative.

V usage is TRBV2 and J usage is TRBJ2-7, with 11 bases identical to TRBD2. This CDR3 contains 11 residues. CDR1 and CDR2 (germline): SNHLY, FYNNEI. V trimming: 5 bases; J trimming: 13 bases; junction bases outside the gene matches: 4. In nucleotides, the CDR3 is TGTGCCAGCAGTTCCGGGACTAGCGGTTACTTC. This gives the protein CASSSGTSGYF.

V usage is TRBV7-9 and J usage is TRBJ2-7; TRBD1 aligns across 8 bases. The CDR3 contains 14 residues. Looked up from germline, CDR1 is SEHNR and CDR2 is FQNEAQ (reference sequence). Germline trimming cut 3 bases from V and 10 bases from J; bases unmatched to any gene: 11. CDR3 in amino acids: CASSFRQGLSYQYF. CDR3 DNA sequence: TGTGCCAGCAGCTTTCGACAGGGGCTAAGTTACCAGTACTTC.

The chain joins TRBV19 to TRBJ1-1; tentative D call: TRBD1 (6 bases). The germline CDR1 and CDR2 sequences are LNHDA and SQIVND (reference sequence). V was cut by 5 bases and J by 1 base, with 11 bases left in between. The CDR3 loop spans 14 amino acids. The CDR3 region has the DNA TGTGCCAGTAGTTCCCCGACAGGGAACACTGAAGCTTTCTTT. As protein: CASSSPTGNTEAFF.

CDR3 bases: TGTGCCAGCAGGGGGCGGCTAAGCTACACCTTC. Its protein is CASRGRLSYTF. The V and J genes are TRBV6-1 and TRBJ1-2; tentatively, D is TRBD1 (5 bases). Trimming pared 6 bases from V and 9 bases from J, leaving 11 bases between. There are 11 residues in the CDR3. Germline CDR1 is MNHNS and CDR2 is SASEGT.

DNA of the CDR3: TGTGCCAGCTCATCCAGGGGGCGCACGATATCGTCCGAGCAGTACTTC. Translating gives CASSSRGRTISSEQYF. The V gene is TRBV18, the J gene TRBJ2-7, with 8 bases that match TRBD1. Per the germline V gene, CDR1 is KGHSH and CDR2 is LQKENI. V shed 5 bases and J 6 bases; nucleotides not matched to a gene: 15. The CDR3 sequence is 16 residues long.

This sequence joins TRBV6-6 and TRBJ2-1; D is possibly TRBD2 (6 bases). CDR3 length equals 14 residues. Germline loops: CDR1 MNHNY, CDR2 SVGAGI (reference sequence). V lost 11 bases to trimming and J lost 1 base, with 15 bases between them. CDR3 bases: TGTGCCGCTCAACGACGGGGGTCCTACAATGAGCAGTTCTTC. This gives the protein CAAQRRGSYNEQFF.

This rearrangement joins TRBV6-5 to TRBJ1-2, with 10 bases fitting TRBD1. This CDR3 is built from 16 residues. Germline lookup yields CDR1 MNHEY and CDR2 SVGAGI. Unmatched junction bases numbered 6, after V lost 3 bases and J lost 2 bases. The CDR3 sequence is CASSYIRTGGNYGYTF. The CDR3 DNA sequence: TGTGCCAGCAGTTATATCCGGACAGGGGGAAACTATGGCTACACCTTC.

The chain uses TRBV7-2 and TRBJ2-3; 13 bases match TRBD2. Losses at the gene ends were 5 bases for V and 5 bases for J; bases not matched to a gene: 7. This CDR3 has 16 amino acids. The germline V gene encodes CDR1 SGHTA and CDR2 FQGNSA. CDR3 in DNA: TGTGCCAGCAGCCCCCGACTAGCGGGAGGATTAGATACGCAGTATTTT. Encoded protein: CASSPRLAGGLDTQYF.

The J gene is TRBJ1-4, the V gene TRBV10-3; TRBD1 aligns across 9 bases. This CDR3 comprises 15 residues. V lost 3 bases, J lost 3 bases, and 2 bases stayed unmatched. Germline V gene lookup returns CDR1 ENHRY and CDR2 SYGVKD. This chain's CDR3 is CAISDRTGANEKLFF. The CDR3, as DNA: TGTGCCATCAGTGACCGGACAGGGGCTAATGAAAAACTGTTTTTT.